This passage covers 5 T cell receptor beta chains from one sample sequenced in a study of blood T cell repertoires in COVID-19 (dated by TCRdb to about 2020). Library preparation used the immunoSEQ multiplex PCR assay. TCRdb holds this immuneACCESS table with in-frame rearrangements only. Some clones are missing; in checked studies, unresolved V genes explain under half, and the rest has no known cause. The table for this sample lists 75,000 or so clones; roughly 87% of them were counted only once. Jointly, the top ten make up around 5% of the sample. The specimen sequenced was peripheral blood. The receptors stem from a woman of 80 years or more with active or convalescent COVID-19.

The genes are TRBV5-4 and TRBJ2-3; TRBD1 might be the D (5 bases). V lost 0 bases to trimming and J lost 2 bases, with 10 bases between them. This CDR3 contains 15 residues. Germline V gene lookup returns CDR1 SGHNT and CDR2 YYREEE (reference sequence). This CDR3 is CASSLDPGNTDTQYF. The CDR3 bases are TGTGCCAGCAGCTTGGACCCAGGGAACACAGATACGCAGTATTTT.

The chain couples TRBV2 to TRBJ2-4, with 7 positions matching TRBD1. Germline V CDR1 and CDR2: SNHLY, FYNNEI. Trimming removed 3 bases from V and 8 bases from J; junction bases left unmatched: 4. There are 13 residues in the CDR3. The DNA for the CDR3 is TGTGCCAGCAGTGACGCAGGGGGTTACATTCAGTACTTC. Translated, it gives CASSDAGGYIQYF.

The chain carries TRBV5-6 and TRBJ2-6; tentatively, D is TRBD2 (5 bases). The CDR3 covers 15 residues. From germline, CDR1 is SGHDT and CDR2 YYEEEE. V lost 4 bases and J lost 5, with 13 bases in between. CDR3 bases: TGTGCCAGCAGCCCTCGGACTGGCCGGGCCAACGTCCTGACTTTC. It specifies CASSPRTGRANVLTF. Supplemented by reference TRBV5-6 and TRBJ2-6, the full variable domain reads DAGVTQSPTHLIKTRGQQVTLRCSPKSGHDTVSWYQQALGQGPQFIFQYYEEEERQRGNFPDRFSGHQFPNYSSELNVNALLLGDSALYLCASSPRTGRANVLTFGAGSRLTVL.

This clone was observed once. J is TRBJ2-4 and V is TRBV19; TRBD2 is a possible D gene (5 bases). The germline V gene has CDR1 LNHDA and CDR2 SQIVND (reference sequence). This CDR3 has 15 amino acids. Trimming removed 3 bases from V and 1 base from J, with 10 bases in between. CDR3 region: CASSIRGNAKNIQYF. CDR3 DNA sequence: TGTGCCAGTAGTATCCGAGGGAACGCCAAAAACATTCAGTACTTC.

This chain joins TRBV5-5 and TRBJ1-1; TRBD1 agrees at 8 bases. CDR3 length: 13 residues. J lost 4 bases, V lost 3 bases, and 2 bases had no gene match. CDR1 and CDR2 (germline): SGHKS, YYEKEE (reference sequence). In nucleotides, the CDR3 is TGTGCCAGCAGCTCCGACAGGGGCACTGAAGCTTTCTTT. Encoded protein: CASSSDRGTEAFF.